The TCR beta chain under discussion was sequenced for a study of blood T cell repertoires in COVID-19 (dated by TCRdb to 2019 to 2021). General notes on the study: The collaborator samples originated in the United States, Italy and Spain and spanned the acute and convalescent phases of COVID-19. The material from the prospective study consisted of cDNA or gDNA derived from T cells, B-cell-depleted T cells, or PBMCs. The dataset comprised deeply sampled blood TCRbeta repertoires from subjects exposed to, actively infected with, or recovered from COVID-19. The repertoires were released in a freely available public database meant as a resource for research on the immune response to SARS-CoV-2. Samples came from the ongoing ImmuneRACE study (first 160 participants) plus 1,254 subjects from 6 global collaborators. Sample metadata almost always included a de-identified subject ID, COVID-19 status, age in years and sex. Where available, HLA class I and class II types were taken from metadata supplied by the sample provider and were not determined by assay-based typing. The paper's findings and limits, for the study overall: Clinical and demographic metadata were provided uncurated, with the amount varying by source and participant.

One collaborating source in Seattle enrolled patients during active infection and followed them longitudinally through the course of disease. Whole blood was collected in K2EDTA tubes by collaborating institutions according to the institutions' own protocols. For TCRbeta analysis, collaborator samples were shipped as frozen whole blood, as isolated PBMCs, or as DNA extracted from either sample type. On this clone itself: Its antigen target is currently unknown. No base qualities exist here, and no much larger clone lies one base off it.

TCRbeta CDR3 regions were amplified from genomic DNA by means of the immunoSEQ Assay, a bias-controlled multiplex PCR. The authors' analysis ran thus. The number of nucleated cells in each sample was estimated from the amplification of reference gene primers within the assay. To quantify the absolute abundance of each unique TCRbeta CDR3 rearrangement, sequence reads were collapsed and filtered. Productive Simpson clonality was computed per sample as the square root of Simpson's diversity index over productive rearrangements. The table comes from immuneACCESS by way of TCRdb, which keeps in-frame sequences with V and J called. Part of the clones is missing from these tables; in studies checked, under half for an unresolved V gene and the rest for unknown reasons. V and J calls and clone size are copied from that table; D and trimming were computed from the DNA. Recorded for this sample are over 250,000 clones; over 80% of them occurred a single time. The ten largest clones capture roughly 6.3% of the sample.

Sequenced sample: peripheral blood. The origin of this receptor is a woman between 50 and 59 years old with COVID-19, enrolled during active disease.

CDR3 region: CASSATTGLDGYTF. The sequenced DNA is TGTGCCAGCAGCGCTACGACAGGGTTAGATGGCTACACCTTC. Rearrangement joined TRBV9 to TRBJ1-2; 7 bases in between match TRBD1. V and J are trimmed by 3 bases and 6 bases, and the gene matches miss 8 bases of the junction. From the cysteine up to the phenylalanine, the CDR3 has a length of 14 residues. Only the CDR3 portion is preserved as DNA: 42 bases, with reading frame beginning at the first base. The germline V gene specifies SGDLS as CDR1 and YYNGEE as CDR2.